The clone carrying this T cell receptor beta chain was counted between two and nine times. What it recognizes is unknown. Germline V gene lookup returns CDR1 SGHNT and CDR2 YYREEE (reference sequence). CDR3 length: 14 amino acids. The germline V and J ends were trimmed by 4 bases and 6 bases, with 14 bases remaining between them. These data are taken from a study of shared clonotypes between healthy human individuals. Study-level findings and limits: Limitation of the genetic and exposure-history diversity represented came from the few donors.

In the original workflow: Because ImmunoSEQ provided only junction sequences with no quality scores, the filtering differed. Repertoires were generated with immunoSEQ multiplex PCR, while TCRdb's copy carries only in-frame clones and drops some. D and trimming were read from the DNA, whereas the V and J calls and clone size are those reported in that table. The sample lists about 700,000 clones, under 80% occurring once. This clonotype was obtained from a woman aged 25 to 39 in good health. This chain joins TRBV5-4 and TRBJ2-1; no clear D gene. Material for sequencing was memory CD4+ T cells sorted from blood. The sample's subset: CD45RA-negative fraction. CDR3 nucleotide sequence: TGTGCCAGCAGCCCCAAGAGTGTTAGCAATGAGCAGTTCTTC. It specifies CASSPKSVSNEQFF. The whole variable domain, remainder taken from reference TRBV5-4 and TRBJ2-1, is ETGVTQSPTHLIKTRGQQVTLRCSSQSGHNTVSWYQQALGQGPQFIFQYYREEENGRGNFPPRFSGLQFPNYSSELNVNALELDDSALYLCASSPKSVSNEQFFGPGTRLTVL.